The clone carrying this TCR beta chain was counted at least ten times. The record originates from a study of metastatic and nonmetastatic thyroid tumors. Trimming cost V 7 bases and J 0 bases, with 10 bases left between them. Per germline, CDR1 WSHSY and CDR2 SAAADI. The CDR3 loop spans 14 amino acids. Thyroid surgery was performed in patients who had received no treatment beforehand. TCRdb re-analyzed the PCR reads using MiXCR. The sample carries 46,000 or so clones, about 15% recorded once. The specimen sequenced was blood. The source is a female donor with papillary thyroid cancer or a benign thyroid nodule (not recorded which). Some clones in this sample may be carry-over from other donors' samples. J is TRBJ2-1 and V is TRBV10-2, with TRBD2 as a possible D gene (5 bases). The CDR3 nucleotides are TGCGCCAGCAAAGGCGGGTTCTCCTACAATGAGCAGTTCTTC. It yields the protein CASKGGFSYNEQFF.